This is a list of T cell receptor beta chains from one sample in a study of T cell changes during pregnancy in multiple sclerosis. Measured with immunoSEQ multiplex PCR; TCRdb has only the in-frame clones, and not every one. The sample holds tens of thousands of clones; 91% are singletons and the top ten take under 0.75%. The sequences come from CD4+ T cells from peripheral blood mononuclear cells, collected after pregnancy. These receptor sequences come from a female donor in good health, enrolled as a control in a pregnancy study. CDR3s include the opening cysteine and the closing phenylalanine or tryptophan. Each record gives: J gene, D gene, clone size, V gene, CDR3 protein, CDR3 DNA. The D gene is left open where the match is weak. Size is omitted from some rows. Given values are once, few, many or a class for expanded clones.

j_gene: TRBJ2-1; d_gene: -; abundance: once; v_gene: TRBV6-5; CDR3aa: CASSYDRHNEQFF; CDR3nt: TGTGCCAGCAGTTACGACAGACACAATGAGCAGTTCTTC
j_gene: TRBJ2-1; d_gene: TRBD1; abundance: -; v_gene: TRBV6-5; CDR3aa: CASRNRQGAYNEQFF; CDR3nt: TGTGCCAGCAGGAACCGACAGGGTGCCTACAATGAGCAGTTCTTC
j_gene: TRBJ2-1; d_gene: -; abundance: once; v_gene: TRBV7-9; CDR3aa: CASSLVPGRNEQFF; CDR3nt: TGTGCCAGCAGCTTAGTTCCAGGGAGGAATGAGCAGTTCTTC
j_gene: TRBJ1-6; d_gene: TRBD1; abundance: -; v_gene: TRBV5-4; CDR3aa: CASSAGTGNYNSPLHF; CDR3nt: TGTGCCAGCAGTGCCGGGACAGGGAACTATAATTCACCCCTCCACTTT
j_gene: TRBJ1-5; d_gene: TRBD1; abundance: -; v_gene: TRBV19; CDR3aa: CASSIGQGYQPQHF; CDR3nt: TGTGCCAGTAGTATTGGACAGGGATATCAGCCCCAGCATTTT
j_gene: TRBJ1-2; d_gene: TRBD1; abundance: -; v_gene: TRBV18; CDR3aa: CASSPRDSPSYGYTF; CDR3nt: TGTGCCAGCTCACCACGGGACAGCCCCTCCTATGGCTACACCTTC
j_gene: TRBJ1-2; d_gene: TRBD1; abundance: -; v_gene: TRBV29-1; CDR3aa: CITGGTYGYTF; CDR3nt: TGCATTACAGGGGGGACTTATGGCTACACCTTC
j_gene: TRBJ2-5; d_gene: -; abundance: -; v_gene: TRBV28; CDR3aa: CASSIGGTQETQYF; CDR3nt: TGTGCCAGCAGTATAGGAGGGACCCAAGAGACCCAGTACTTC
j_gene: TRBJ2-3; d_gene: -; abundance: once; v_gene: TRBV18; CDR3aa: CASSPGGLSTDTQYF; CDR3nt: TGTGCCAGCTCCCCGGGGGGCCTTAGCACAGATACGCAGTATTTT
j_gene: TRBJ2-5; d_gene: -; abundance: -; v_gene: TRBV7-6; CDR3aa: CASSLGRVGTQYF; CDR3nt: TGTGCCAGCAGCTTAGGCAGGGTTGGGACCCAGTACTTC
j_gene: TRBJ2-7; d_gene: -; abundance: -; v_gene: TRBV10-3; CDR3aa: CAISPPGQGEQYF; CDR3nt: TGTGCCATCTCTCCCCCGGGCCAGGGGGAGCAGTACTTC
j_gene: TRBJ2-2; d_gene: -; abundance: -; v_gene: TRBV5-1; CDR3aa: CASTLDGNTGELFF; CDR3nt: TGCGCCAGCACCTTGGACGGGAACACCGGGGAGCTGTTTTTT
j_gene: TRBJ1-1; d_gene: -; abundance: -; v_gene: TRBV6-5; CDR3aa: CASSYSSGALNTEAFF; CDR3nt: TGTGCCAGCAGTTACTCCTCGGGAGCCCTTAACACTGAAGCTTTCTTT
j_gene: TRBJ1-5; d_gene: TRBD1; abundance: -; v_gene: TRBV2; CDR3aa: CASRVGQNQPQHF; CDR3nt: TGTGCCAGCAGAGTGGGACAGAATCAGCCCCAGCATTTT
j_gene: TRBJ2-5; d_gene: -; abundance: -; v_gene: TRBV7-8; CDR3aa: CASSLERETQYF; CDR3nt: TGTGCCAGCAGCTTAGAGAGAGAGACCCAGTACTTC
j_gene: TRBJ1-1; d_gene: -; abundance: -; v_gene: TRBV10-3; CDR3aa: CAIISQPGTEAFF; CDR3nt: TGTGCCATCATTAGCCAGCCGGGCACTGAAGCTTTCTTT
j_gene: TRBJ1-5; d_gene: TRBD1; abundance: -; v_gene: TRBV7-9; CDR3aa: CASSVGQNYQPQHF; CDR3nt: TGTGCCAGCAGCGTGGGACAGAATTATCAGCCCCAGCATTTT
j_gene: TRBJ1-2; d_gene: TRBD1; abundance: once; v_gene: TRBV7-9; CDR3aa: CASSQGAGGYTF; CDR3nt: TGTGCCAGCAGCCAGGGGGCGGGTGGCTACACCTTC
j_gene: TRBJ2-7; d_gene: TRBD1; abundance: -; v_gene: TRBV11-2; CDR3aa: CASSSRPGTGSREQYF; CDR3nt: TGTGCCAGCAGCTCCCGACCCGGGACAGGGTCAAGGGAGCAGTACTTC
j_gene: TRBJ2-1; d_gene: -; abundance: -; v_gene: TRBV9; CDR3aa: CASSDPGRHNEQFF; CDR3nt: TGTGCCAGCAGCGATCCGGGTCGACACAATGAGCAGTTCTTC
j_gene: TRBJ2-7; d_gene: -; abundance: -; v_gene: TRBV7-8; CDR3aa: CASTFGLAVYEQYF; CDR3nt: TGTGCCAGCACCTTTGGGTTAGCGGTCTACGAGCAGTACTTC
j_gene: TRBJ1-1; d_gene: -; abundance: -; v_gene: TRBV7-8; CDR3aa: CASSSDVLNRGTEAFF; CDR3nt: TGTGCCAGCAGCTCGGATGTCTTAAATCGGGGCACTGAAGCTTTCTTT
j_gene: TRBJ2-7; d_gene: -; abundance: -; v_gene: TRBV4-3; CDR3aa: CASSQHGSIVREQYF; CDR3nt: TGCGCCAGCAGCCAACACGGGAGTATCGTGCGGGAGCAGTACTTC
j_gene: TRBJ2-5; d_gene: TRBD2; abundance: -; v_gene: TRBV4-1; CDR3aa: CASSHNWLAGGPEETQYF; CDR3nt: TGCGCCAGCAGCCATAACTGGCTAGCGGGGGGGCCGGAGGAGACCCAGTACTTC
j_gene: TRBJ1-5; d_gene: TRBD1; abundance: -; v_gene: TRBV2; CDR3aa: CASSWGQINQPQHF; CDR3nt: TGTGCCAGCAGTTGGGGACAGATCAATCAGCCCCAGCATTTT
j_gene: TRBJ1-2; d_gene: -; abundance: -; v_gene: TRBV19; CDR3aa: CASSIGPTGNRGYTF; CDR3nt: TGTGCCAGTAGTATAGGCCCCACAGGGAATCGGGGCTACACCTTC
j_gene: TRBJ2-5; d_gene: TRBD2; abundance: -; v_gene: TRBV2; CDR3aa: CASSPILAGEGETQYF; CDR3nt: TGTGCCAGCAGTCCTATACTAGCGGGAGAGGGGGAGACCCAGTACTTC
j_gene: TRBJ1-1; d_gene: -; abundance: -; v_gene: TRBV5-4; CDR3aa: CASSLSSGNTEAFF; CDR3nt: TGTGCCAGCAGCTTGAGTTCAGGGAACACTGAAGCTTTCTTT
j_gene: TRBJ2-1; d_gene: TRBD1; abundance: -; v_gene: TRBV6-1; CDR3aa: CASVTGGANNEQFF; CDR3nt: TGTGCCAGCGTCACAGGGGGCGCCAACAATGAGCAGTTCTTC
j_gene: TRBJ2-7; d_gene: TRBD1; abundance: -; v_gene: TRBV7-8; CDR3aa: CASSLDRGLIRGTSYEQYF; CDR3nt: TGTGCCAGCAGCCTGGACAGGGGACTTATAAGAGGGACCTCCTACGAGCAGTACTTC